Listed below are T cell receptor beta chains from one sample, sequenced in a study of tumor and adjacent non-tumor tissue in lung cancer. TCRdb called the multiplex PCR reads again in MiXCR, with one record for every CDR3 protein. The sample holds roughly 75,000 distinct CDR3 sequences, roughly 70% seen once. Sequenced material: distant non-tumor lung tissue. The receptors shown here come from a woman aged 45-59 years with non-small cell lung cancer. Each CDR3 is given without its conserved first and last residue. Each record gives: CDR3 protein, V gene, CDR3 length.

CDR3 protein: IAGDRAANYGYT
V gene: TRBV20-1
CDR3 length: 12

CDR3 protein: ASKGIRFHSPLH
V gene: TRBV6-5
CDR3 length: 12

CDR3 protein: AINAGQGGTGELF
V gene: TRBV10-3
CDR3 length: 13

CDR3 protein: ATSSLGWLTEAF
V gene: TRBV6-5
CDR3 length: 12

CDR3 protein: ASSPGLAGACEQY
V gene: TRBV23-1
CDR3 length: 13

CDR3 protein: ASSLRGVLGCEQF
V gene: TRBV11-3
CDR3 length: 13

CDR3 protein: ASSYSSTGELF
V gene: TRBV28
CDR3 length: 11

CDR3 protein: ASNATGKNIGELF
V gene: TRBV11-2
CDR3 length: 13

CDR3 protein: ANSQGTGEKLF
V gene: TRBV6-5
CDR3 length: 11

CDR3 protein: ATSDLSGGQF
V gene: TRBV24-1
CDR3 length: 10

CDR3 protein: SARSPSGRDYVKF
V gene: TRBV20-1
CDR3 length: 13

CDR3 protein: ASTGPDVAL
V gene: TRBV12-3/TRBV12-4
CDR3 length: 9

CDR3 protein: TSSMSAGGRGEQF
V gene: TRBV10-2
CDR3 length: 13

CDR3 protein: VRSLSGRGPGNTIY
V gene: TRBV6-6
CDR3 length: 14

CDR3 protein: ASGLPDYEQY
V gene: TRBV5-1
CDR3 length: 10

CDR3 protein: ASSPWASASYEQY
V gene: TRBV11-2
CDR3 length: 13

CDR3 protein: ASSQDPGYRAYNEQF
V gene: TRBV4-1
CDR3 length: 15

CDR3 protein: SDHTSGPYEQY
V gene: TRBV20-1
CDR3 length: 11

CDR3 protein: ASSYGREGSPLS
V gene: TRBV6-5
CDR3 length: 12

CDR3 protein: SASRGPKETQY
V gene: TRBV20-1
CDR3 length: 11

CDR3 protein: ASNQGPFTDMQY
V gene: TRBV4-3
CDR3 length: 12

CDR3 protein: SVRDTGELF
V gene: TRBV29-1
CDR3 length: 9

CDR3 protein: VSSWPGQGGTEAF
V gene: TRBV28
CDR3 length: 13

CDR3 protein: ASSFNGRAVETQY
V gene: TRBV28
CDR3 length: 13

CDR3 protein: PSSKWDNTDTQY
V gene: TRBV6-2/TRBV6-3
CDR3 length: 12

CDR3 protein: ASSSGHGNVQF
V gene: TRBV11-2
CDR3 length: 11

CDR3 protein: SSNQDFYRVGTEAF
V gene: TRBV4-1
CDR3 length: 14

CDR3 protein: ASTTRSYGAKVLT
V gene: TRBV6-2/TRBV6-3
CDR3 length: 13

CDR3 protein: SVEVAGFGYT
V gene: TRBV29-1
CDR3 length: 10

CDR3 protein: ASSSTAYGGMNTRELF
V gene: TRBV11-2
CDR3 length: 16

CDR3 protein: AGSFLVQNNEQF
V gene: TRBV11-2
CDR3 length: 12

CDR3 protein: AIRAGPTSGRTDTQY
V gene: TRBV10-3
CDR3 length: 15

CDR3 protein: ASSLGTSGRARGNEQF
V gene: TRBV7-2
CDR3 length: 16

CDR3 protein: ASSHSALLAGGPIDTQY
V gene: TRBV4-1
CDR3 length: 17

CDR3 protein: SARVRTIQNNEQF
V gene: TRBV20-1
CDR3 length: 13

CDR3 protein: ASSLANGDTQY
V gene: TRBV5-4
CDR3 length: 11

CDR3 protein: ASSQESSGRASRLTVQY
V gene: TRBV4-3
CDR3 length: 17

CDR3 protein: ASSLLVGGYEQY
V gene: TRBV11-2
CDR3 length: 12

CDR3 protein: ASTLAGGSSTDTQY
V gene: TRBV12-3/TRBV12-4
CDR3 length: 14

CDR3 protein: TSSQVGIGPGGQPQH
V gene: TRBV4-1
CDR3 length: 15

CDR3 protein: ASSLVGIVHEQF
V gene: TRBV6-1
CDR3 length: 12

CDR3 protein: AAAFIGQGSNQPQH
V gene: TRBV28
CDR3 length: 14

CDR3 protein: SVVLDHVYT
V gene: TRBV29-1
CDR3 length: 9

CDR3 protein: ASSLVPGGQI
V gene: TRBV7-2
CDR3 length: 10

CDR3 protein: SARSSIGNTVELF
V gene: TRBV20-1
CDR3 length: 13

CDR3 protein: ASSSDEHETQY
V gene: TRBV5-6
CDR3 length: 11

CDR3 protein: ATSLGGSQGEQY
V gene: TRBV24-1
CDR3 length: 12

CDR3 protein: SAMMLVGNEQF
V gene: TRBV20-1
CDR3 length: 11

CDR3 protein: ASSAYYDYDYT
V gene: TRBV11-1
CDR3 length: 11

CDR3 protein: SARRIGVVSRAEQGSPLH
V gene: TRBV20-1
CDR3 length: 18

CDR3 protein: VSSERTSYYNEQF
V gene: TRBV6-1
CDR3 length: 13

CDR3 protein: ASSEDPSLNTETF
V gene: TRBV6-1
CDR3 length: 13

CDR3 protein: ASSGGLAGGPMYNEQL
V gene: TRBV6-1
CDR3 length: 16